Listed here are 29 T cell receptor beta chains from one sample, sequenced in a study of liver allograft versus peripheral blood T cells. Study-level information: Transplanted livers held T cell receptor repertoires, and these were compared with repertoires in recipients' peripheral blood.

One entry per CDR3 protein, called by TCRdb with MiXCR from the reads. The top ten clones hold 8.5% to 12% of a sample with several thousand distinct CDR3 sequences, 17% of them seen once. Receptor source: a human patient who had a liver transplant. Some of these T cells may belong to the graft donor.

By share of the sample, this clonotype is medium-sized. The chain is built from TRBV7-9 and TRBJ1-2; TRBD1 might be the D (5 bases). CDR1 SEHNR and CDR2 FQNEAQ come from the germline V gene (reference sequence). Trimming took off 6 bases at V and 4 bases at J, with 18 bases between the two ends. The CDR3 loop spans 15 amino acids. CDR3 nucleotides: TGTGCCAGCAGACTGGGACTCGGAGTCCTCTATGGCTACACCTTC. This gives the protein CASRLGLGVLYGYTF. The full variable domain, in which reference TRBV7-9 and TRBJ1-2 provide the parts outside the CDR3, is DTGVSQNPRHKITKRGQNVTFRCDPISEHNRLYWYRQTLGQGPEFLTYFQNEAQLEKSRLLSDRFSAERPKGSFSTLEIQRTEQGDSAMYLCASRLGLGVLYGYTFGSGTRLTVV.

This clonotype is medium-sized in the sample. The chain uses TRBV12-3 or TRBV12-4 and TRBJ1-5; tentative D call: TRBD1 (5 bases). The CDR3 has 16 residues. The germline V and J ends were trimmed by 3 bases and 0 bases, with 12 bases remaining between them. The CDR3 here is CASSFGQGYSNQPQHF. In DNA, the CDR3 is TGTGCCAGCAGTTTCGGGCAGGGTTATAGCAATCAGCCCCAGCATTTT.

This clonotype was recorded many times. The chain combines TRBV20-1 with TRBJ2-3; tentatively, D is TRBD2 (5 bases). In germline, CDR1 is DFQATT, CDR2 SNEGSKA (reference sequence). V was clipped by 5 bases and J by 4 bases, with 13 bases between them. The CDR3 runs 13 residues. The CDR3 here is CSASDSVADTQYF. The CDR3 region has the DNA TGCAGTGCTTCGGACTCGGTGGCAGATACGCAGTATTTT.

This clonotype is labeled as medium-sized. Mismatch with germline at one junction end may stem from a read error. V gene TRBV18 combines with J gene TRBJ2-7; D is possibly TRBD1 (6 bases). Germline V gene data show CDR1 as KGHSH and CDR2 as LQKENI. The CDR3 has 16 residues. Here the CDR3 reads CASSPPGTLASHEQYF. CDR3 nucleotides: TGTGCCAGCTCCCCACCCGGGACACTTGCCTCCCACGAGCAGTACTTC.

The chain has TRBV12-3 or TRBV12-4 and TRBJ1-6, with 10 nucleotides matching TRBD1. V gave up 6 bases and J gave up 8 bases; unmatched junction bases: 10. The CDR3 contains 16 residues. CDR3 sequence reads: CASSQWDRGWDSPLHF. DNA of the CDR3: TGTGCCAGCAGCCAATGGGACAGGGGATGGGATTCACCCCTCCACTTT.

This clonotype was seen ten or more times. This chain uses TRBV6-5 with TRBJ2-3; maybe TRBD2 (7 bases). CDR1 MNHEY and CDR2 SVGAGI come from the germline V gene. V gave up 6 bases and J gave up 11 bases, with 18 bases separating them. This CDR3 is built from 13 residues. CDR3 amino acids: CASRGGQNFEQYF. In DNA, the CDR3 is TGTGCCAGCAGGGGGGGGCAGAACTTTGAGCAGTATTTT.

The chain employs TRBV5-1 and TRBJ1-2; the match to TRBD1 covers 10 bases. The CDR3 extends over 14 amino acids. Germline-derived CDR1 and CDR2 are SGHRS and YFSETQ. The junction had 8 bases not matched to a gene; V was cut back by 4 bases and J by 8 bases. CDR3 nucleotide sequence: TGCGCCAGCAGCGAAATCGGACAGGGGGTGGGCTACACCTTC. This encodes CASSEIGQGVGYTF.

This clonotype is judged medium-sized (0.01 to 0.1%). J is TRBJ1-3 and V is TRBV19; no clear D. The V end was cut by 5 bases, the J end by 3 bases, with 8 bases between. Germline V gives CDR1 LNHDA, CDR2 SQIVND (reference sequence). The CDR3 extends over 13 amino acids. The CDR3, as DNA: TGTGCCAGTAGTCCTTGGCGTGGAAACACCATATATTTT. Translated, it gives CASSPWRGNTIYF.

This clonotype occurred a few times. The V and J genes are TRBV24-1 and TRBJ2-5; D might be TRBD1 or TRBD2, each matching 5 bases. CDR3 length: 14 residues. Germline V gene sequence: CDR1 KGHDR, CDR2 SFDVKD. Trimming took 6 bases from V and 2 from J, leaving 12 bases between them. This CDR3 is CATSLGTLQETQYF. CDR3 bases: TGTGCCACCAGTCTCGGGACGCTTCAAGAGACCCAGTACTTC.

The chain is built from TRBV9 and TRBJ2-7; 9 nucleotides agree with TRBD2. Germline V gives CDR1 SGDLS, CDR2 YYNGEE. The J segment lost 2 bases and the V segment lost 4 bases, leaving 7 bases of the junction unmatched. The length of the CDR3 is 15 residues. Here the CDR3 DNA reads TGTGCCAGCAGCCGAGCGGCGGGAGGGGCCTACGAGCAGTACTTC. Its translation: CASSRAAGGAYEQYF.

This chain connects TRBV9 to TRBJ2-5, with no clear D. From germline, CDR1 is SGDLS and CDR2 YYNGEE. The CDR3 spans 14 residues. V gave up 0 bases and J gave up 2 bases, with 8 bases separating them. In DNA, the CDR3 is TGTGCCAGCAGCGTAGCGGGCAGGCAAGAGACCCAGTACTTC. It translates to CASSVAGRQETQYF.

Remarks on this clonotype: A much more abundant neighbour one base away suggests this may be a read error. The limits of the CDR3 on the DNA are not certain, so only TCRdb's listed CDR3 is given. The chain couples TRBV6-5 to TRBJ2-7. The germline gives CDR1 MNHEY, CDR2 SVGAGI. The CDR3 region is 14 residues in length, termini included. The CDR3 protein is CASSTSTKPYEQYF.

This chain connects TRBV5-4 to TRBJ1-1; 8 nucleotides align to TRBD1. With 3 bases clipped from V and 2 bases from J, the junction kept 3 bases outside the gene matches. Per germline, CDR1 SGHNT and CDR2 YYREEE (reference sequence). The CDR3 spans 14 residues. The CDR3 protein is CASSSGQGNTEAFF. The CDR3 DNA reads as TGTGCCAGCAGCTCAGGACAGGGAAACACTGAAGCTTTCTTT.

Of note for this clonotype: An end of the junction differs from the germline gene, which may be a read error. V and J are TRBV12-3 or TRBV12-4 and TRBJ1-1; no firm D call. CDR3 length: 15 residues. The CDR3 coding sequence is TGTGCCAGCAGGAATGTCCTAAACTTGAACACTGAAGATTTCTTT. It encodes CASRNVLNLNTEDFF.

By proportion, this clonotype is medium-sized. The V and J genes are TRBV9 and TRBJ2-1; D ambiguous. The CDR3 runs to 15 residues. CDR1 and CDR2 (germline): SGDLS, YYNGEE. The germline V and J ends were trimmed by 5 bases and 6 bases, with 18 bases remaining between them. The CDR3 nucleotides are TGTGCCAGCAGTTCAGGTAGCAGGTCCGTCAATGAGCAGTTCTTC. It codes for CASSSGSRSVNEQFF.

This clonotype ranks as medium-sized (0.01 to 0.1%). The V and J genes are TRBV18 and TRBJ1-4; 7 nucleotides agree with TRBD1. V lost 3 bases and J lost 8; bases outside the gene matches: 15. The CDR3 contains 17 residues. Germline loops: CDR1 KGHSH, CDR2 LQKENI. In nucleotides, the CDR3 is TGTGCCAGCTCACCGCACCGACCCGGACAGGCAGAGGAAAAACTGTTTTTT. Its protein is CASSPHRPGQAEEKLFF. Full variable domain (outside the CDR3, taken from reference TRBV18 and TRBJ1-4): NAGVMQNPRHLVRRRGQEARLRCSPMKGHSHVYWYRQLPEEGLKFMVYLQKENIIDESGMPKERFSAEFPKEGPSILRIQQVVRGDSAAYFCASSPHRPGQAEEKLFFGSGTQLSVL.

By share, this clonotype counts as large. This chain connects TRBV6-1 to TRBJ1-5, with D unclear. The CDR3 is 12 residues long. Germline V lookup: CDR1 MNHNS, CDR2 SASEGT. The V end was cut by 5 bases, the J end by 4 bases, with 6 bases between. The CDR3 loop reads CASSRLNQPQHF. In DNA, the CDR3 is TGTGCCAGCAGTCGACTGAATCAGCCCCAGCATTTT.

This chain uses TRBV5-5 with TRBJ1-4; D unresolved. The CDR3 extends over 14 amino acids. V dropped 1 base and J dropped 0 bases, with 4 bases sitting between them. Per germline, CDR1 SGHKS and CDR2 YYEKEE (reference sequence). As DNA, the CDR3 is TGTGCCAGCAGCTTGAAGACAACTAATGAAAAACTGTTTTTT. Its protein is CASSLKTTNEKLFF.

The V call is TRBV20-1, the J call TRBJ1-5; a possible D gene is TRBD1 (5 bases). V was pared by 0 bases and J by 0 bases, with 21 bases between. CDR1 DFQATT and CDR2 SNEGSKA come from the germline V gene (reference sequence). This CDR3 is 19 amino acids long. The DNA for the CDR3 is TGCAGTGCTAGAGATCTCTTCTGGGGGTCGGACGGTAGCAATCAGCCCCAGCATTTT. It is translated as CSARDLFWGSDGSNQPQHF.

By its share, this clonotype is medium-sized. This sequence joins TRBV10-3 and TRBJ2-7; 7 nucleotides agree with TRBD2. The V and J ends lost 3 bases and 2 bases, in that order; junction bases with no gene match: 7. The CDR3 is made up of 15 amino acids. CDR1 is ENHRY and CDR2 is SYGVKD in the germline V gene. The CDR3 loop is CAISERQAGTYEQYF. CDR3 sequence (DNA): TGTGCCATCAGTGAAAGGCAAGCGGGAACCTACGAGCAGTACTTC.

This rearrangement joins TRBV6-6 to TRBJ1-2; 7 nucleotides match TRBD1. V trimming: 6 bases; J trimming: 2 bases; junction bases outside the gene matches: 6. Germline assignment: CDR1 MNHNY and CDR2 SVGAGI (reference sequence). The CDR3 covers 14 residues. The CDR3 nucleotides read TGTGCCAGCAGCGGGACAGCGCAAAACTATGGCTACACCTTC. It translates to CASSGTAQNYGYTF.

In its sample, this clonotype was seen many times. This rearrangement joins TRBV6-1 to TRBJ2-5, with TRBD2 identical over 11 bases. In germline, CDR1 is MNHNS, CDR2 SASEGT. The CDR3 has 14 amino acids. Losses at the gene ends were 6 bases for V and 5 bases for J; bases not matched to a gene: 5. CDR3 residues: CASSIAGGRETQYF. The CDR3 DNA reads TGTGCCAGCAGCATAGCGGGGGGGCGTGAGACCCAGTACTTC.

In its sample, this clonotype is medium-sized. The chain couples TRBV29-1 to TRBJ1-2; TRBD1 agrees at 9 bases. Germline V CDR1 and CDR2: SQVTM, ANQGSEA. CDR3 length: 11 amino acids. J gave up 8 bases and V 4 bases, and 2 bases lay outside the gene matches. The CDR3 reads CSVGDRAGYTF. The CDR3 nucleotides are TGCAGCGTTGGGGACAGGGCGGGCTACACCTTC.

This clonotype is classed as medium-sized. The chain couples TRBV12-3 or TRBV12-4 to TRBJ1-6; 10 bases are a match to TRBD1. J was trimmed by 8 bases and V by 6 bases; bases with no gene match: 13. CDR3 length equals 17 residues. The CDR3 loop reads CASSLRRDRGWDSPLHF. In DNA form, the CDR3 reads TGTGCCAGCAGCCTTCGCAGGGACAGGGGATGGGATTCACCCCTCCACTTT.

Many counts were recorded for this clonotype. The V gene is TRBV6-5, the J gene TRBJ1-1; 8 bases align to TRBD1. The trim removed 5 bases at V and 0 bases at J, leaving 8 bases unmatched. Germline lookup yields CDR1 MNHEY and CDR2 SVGAGI. The CDR3 extends over 16 amino acids. The CDR3 spells CASSRRTGILNTEAFF. DNA for the CDR3: TGTGCCAGCAGTCGACGGACAGGGATACTGAACACTGAAGCTTTCTTT.

V gene TRBV28 combines with J gene TRBJ1-1, with D uncertain. Germline V gives CDR1 MDHEN, CDR2 SYDVKM. This CDR3 comprises 14 residues. Trimming pared 5 bases from V and 4 bases from J, leaving 14 bases between. In DNA, the CDR3 is TGTGCCAGCAGTCCCCGAGGTTCCTCCACTGAAGCTTTCTTT. Residues: CASSPRGSSTEAFF.

By share, this clonotype ranks as medium-sized (0.01 to 0.1%). The V gene is TRBV7-2, the J gene TRBJ2-5, with 7 positions matching TRBD2. V lost 1 base to trimming and J lost 4 bases; unmatched junction nucleotides: 0. Germline CDR1 reads SGHTA; CDR2 reads FQGNSA. The CDR3 totals 13 residues. CDR3 sequence (DNA): TGTGCCAGCAGCTTAGGCGGGGGAGAGACCCAGTACTTC. Translated, it gives CASSLGGGETQYF.

The rearrangement links TRBV12-3 or TRBV12-4 to TRBJ2-1, with TRBD1 matching over 7 bases. Trimming removed 4 bases from V and 7 bases from J; junction bases left unmatched: 4. The CDR3 totals 13 residues. CDR3 nucleotides: TGTGCCAGCAGTTCAACAGGGGCAAATGAGCAGTTCTTC. Amino acid sequence: CASSSTGANEQFF.

This clonotype has only one observation. A read error may produce the germline difference seen at one junction end. The chain joins TRBV5-5 to TRBJ1-2; D is unclear. This CDR3 has 15 amino acids. Per the germline V gene, CDR1 is SGHKS and CDR2 is YYEKEE (reference sequence). CDR3 nucleotide sequence: TGTGCCAGCAGCGCCAACTGCAAGGCAGAATATGGCTGCACCTTC. It translates to CASSANCKAEYGCTF. The variable domain in full, with the rest retrieved from reference TRBV5-5 and TRBJ1-2, is DAGVTQSPTHLIKTRGQQVTLRCSPISGHKSVSWYQQVLGQGPQFIFQYYEKEERGRGNFPDRFSARQFPNYSSELNVNALLLGDSALYLCASSANCKAEYGCTFGSGTRLTVV.